This T cell receptor (beta chain) originates from a study of T cell changes during pregnancy in multiple sclerosis. Some clones are missing from TCRdb's copy, which holds only in-frame ones; the method was immunoSEQ multiplex PCR. The repertoire holds tens of thousands of clones, 90% to 95% seen once, with around 0.7% in the top ten. Germline CDR1 and CDR2: SGHRS and YFSETQ. Trimming took off 0 bases at V and 5 bases at J, with 11 bases between the two ends. The CDR3 runs to 14 residues. V and J are TRBV5-1 and TRBJ1-2; no firm D call. The clonotype originates from a female donor in good health, enrolled as a control in a pregnancy study. The material sequenced was peripheral blood, taken in the third trimester of pregnancy. CDR3: CASSLVAPTYGYTF. CDR3 bases: TGCGCCAGCAGCTTGGTGGCACCGACTTATGGCTACACCTTC.